One and the same sample provided the 6 T cell receptor beta chains below, sequenced in a study of vaccination and CD4 T cells after COVID-19. A single record per CDR3 protein comes from TCRdb applying MiXCR to the PCR reads. The data show fewer than 25,000 distinct CDR3 sequences, about 54% seen once. This sample comprised CD4+ T cells from blood, obtained before SARS-CoV-2 vaccination. The receptor source for this set is a human donor who had recovered from COVID-19.

The chain combines TRBV20-1 with TRBJ2-5; tentatively, D is TRBD1 or TRBD2 (5 bases each). CDR1 and CDR2 from the germline V gene are DFQATT and SNEGSKA (reference sequence). There are 17 residues in the CDR3. Trimming took 0 bases from V and 4 from J, leaving 21 bases between them. CDR3 sequence: CSARDSWVQGERETQYF. CDR3 in DNA: TGCAGTGCTAGAGATTCATGGGTCCAGGGAGAGCGAGAGACCCAGTACTTC.

This clonotype has more than one count but fewer than ten. The chain is built from TRBV4-3 and TRBJ1-5, with D unclear. V was cut by 2 bases and J by 6 bases, with 8 bases left in between. Per the germline V gene, CDR1 is LGHNA and CDR2 is YSLEER. This CDR3 contains 13 residues. CDR3 sequence: CASSQSTVQPQHF. CDR3 nucleotides: TGCGCCAGCAGCCAATCTACAGTTCAGCCCCAGCATTTT.

V is TRBV6-5 and J is TRBJ1-6; a weak D match, TRBD1 (5 bases). Trimming left V 2 bases short and J 0 bases short, with 14 bases between. This CDR3 has 18 residues. Germline values: CDR1 MNHEY, CDR2 SVGAGI. CDR3 in amino acids: CASSYAAGTSSYNSPLHF. CDR3 in DNA: TGTGCCAGCAGTTACGCGGCAGGGACTAGCTCCTATAATTCACCCCTCCACTTT.

The V call is TRBV6-1, the J call TRBJ1-1; 7 bases are a match to TRBD1. This CDR3 contains 13 residues. V gave up 7 bases and J gave up 5 bases; unmatched junction bases: 7. Germline V lookup: CDR1 MNHNS, CDR2 SASEGT. The CDR3 nucleotides are TGTGCCAGCACCCGGCAGGGGGAGACTGAAGCTTTCTTT. As protein: CASTRQGETEAFF.

This chain links TRBV20-1 with TRBJ2-7; D gene unclear. Germline V gene data show CDR1 as DFQATT and CDR2 as SNEGSKA (reference sequence). This CDR3 is 15 amino acids long. Trimming removed 3 bases from V and 0 bases from J, with 15 bases in between. As DNA, the CDR3 is TGCAGTGCTAGGTCCCCACCATCAAGCTCCTACGAGCAGTACTTC. Translating it yields CSARSPPSSSYEQYF.

The J gene is TRBJ1-6, the V gene TRBV4-1; 10 bases fit TRBD1. CDR1 MGHRA and CDR2 YSYEKL come from the germline V gene. The CDR3 is 13 amino acids. The V segment lost 8 bases and the J segment 9 bases; nucleotides outside the gene matches: 4. Here the CDR3 reads CASRDRGASPLHF. CDR3 DNA: TGCGCCAGCCGGGACAGGGGCGCTTCACCCCTCCACTTT.